This T cell receptor (beta chain) was identified during a study of shared clonotypes between healthy human individuals. The germline V and J ends were trimmed by 4 bases and 3 bases, with 16 bases remaining between them. CDR3 length: 15 residues. Germline-derived CDR1 and CDR2 are SGDLS and YYNGEE. Clones were read by immunoSEQ multiplex PCR, and TCRdb kept only the in-frame ones, dropping some. Of around 1.6 million clones in the sample, nearly 99% were seen once. The chain recombines TRBV9 with TRBJ2-5; perhaps TRBD1 as D (8 bases). Sequenced sample: naive CD4+ T cells sorted from blood. Subset noted: CD45RA+ positively selected. This clonotype was obtained from a man in his thirties or forties in good health. The CDR3 DNA reads TGTGCCAGCAGCCCCCGGACAGGGAGGGAAGAGACCCAGTACTTC. Protein product: CASSPRTGREETQYF.